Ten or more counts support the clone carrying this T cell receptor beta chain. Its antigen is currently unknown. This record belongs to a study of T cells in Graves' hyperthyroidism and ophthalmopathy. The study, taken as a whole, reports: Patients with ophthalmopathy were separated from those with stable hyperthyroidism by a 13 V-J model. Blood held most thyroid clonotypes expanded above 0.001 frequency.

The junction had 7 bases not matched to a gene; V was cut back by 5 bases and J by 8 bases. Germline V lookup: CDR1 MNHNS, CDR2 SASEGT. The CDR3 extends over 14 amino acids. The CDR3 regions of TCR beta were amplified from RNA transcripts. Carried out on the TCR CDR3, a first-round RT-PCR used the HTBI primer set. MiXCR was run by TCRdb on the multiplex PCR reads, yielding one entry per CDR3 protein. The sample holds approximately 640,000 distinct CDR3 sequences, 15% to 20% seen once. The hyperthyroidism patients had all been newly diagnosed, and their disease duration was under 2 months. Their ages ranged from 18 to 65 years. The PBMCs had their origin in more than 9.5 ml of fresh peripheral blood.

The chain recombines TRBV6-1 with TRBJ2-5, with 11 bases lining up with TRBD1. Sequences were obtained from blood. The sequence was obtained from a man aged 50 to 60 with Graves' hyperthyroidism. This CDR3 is CASSRDRGTGTQYF. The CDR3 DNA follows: TGTGCCAGCAGTCGGGACAGGGGGACGGGTACCCAGTACTTC.